The rows below give T cell receptor beta chains drawn from one sample of a study of Ad26.COV2.S vaccination and SARS-CoV-2 variants. Some clones are missing from TCRdb's copy, which holds only in-frame ones; the method was immunoSEQ multiplex PCR. The sample has about 350,000 clones, about 88% seen once. The material was peripheral blood, obtained in a trial of Ad26.COV2.S vaccine versus placebo. These receptors were collected from a person between 18 and 60 years old who received the Ad26.COV2.S COVID-19 vaccine or a placebo. The CDR3 runs from the conserved cysteine through the conserved F or W. The D gene is left open where the match is weak. Not all rows give a size; the values are once, few, many and, for expanded clones, a class.

14 TRBJ2-3 - TRBV7-2 - CASSLVLRTDTQYF TGTGCCAGCAGCTTGGTTCTTCGCACAGATACGCAGTATTTT
13 TRBJ2-7 TRBD1 TRBV6-5 - CATNFHRGDEQYF TGTGCCACCAATTTCCACAGGGGGGACGAGCAGTACTTC
13 TRBJ1-1 - TRBV15 - CATSRALGGEAFF TGTGCCACCAGCAGAGCTTTGGGGGGTGAAGCTTTCTTT
12 TRBJ2-2 TRBD1 TRBV29-1 few CSGQGDTGELFF TGCAGCGGGCAGGGGGACACCGGGGAGCTGTTTTTT
15 TRBJ1-5 TRBD1 TRBV7-3 few CASSLTGQGGQPQHF TGTGCCAGCAGCTTAACGGGGCAGGGGGGTCAGCCCCAGCATTTT
14 TRBJ1-1 - TRBV18 - CASSPQVADTEAFF TGTGCCAGCTCACCACAGGTCGCGGACACTGAAGCTTTCTTT
16 TRBJ2-2 - TRBV5-1 - CASSFDGGLNTGELFF TGCGCCAGCAGCTTTGATGGGGGGTTGAACACCGGGGAGCTGTTTTTT
16 TRBJ1-2 - TRBV15 few CATSRDPTWGGEGYTF TGTGCCACCAGCAGAGATCCTACGTGGGGGGGCGAGGGCTACACCTTC
14 TRBJ2-1 - TRBV19 - CASSILAAVNEQFF TGTGCCAGTAGTATCTTAGCTGCAGTCAATGAGCAGTTCTTC
15 TRBJ2-1 - TRBV27 - CASSSAASSYNEQFF TGTGCCAGCAGTTCGGCAGCAAGCTCCTACAATGAGCAGTTCTTC
16 TRBJ2-5 TRBD2 TRBV10-3 - CAISLRRERGRETQYF TGTGCCATCAGTCTTCGACGTGAGCGGGGGCGGGAGACCCAGTACTTC
14 TRBJ2-7 TRBD2 TRBV29-1 few CSVEDGGLAGEQYF TGCAGCGTTGAAGATGGGGGACTAGCGGGCGAGCAGTACTTC
16 TRBJ2-6 - TRBV6-5 - CASSYGLPSGANVLTF TGTGCCAGCAGCTACGGTTTACCCTCTGGGGCCAACGTCCTGACTTTC
14 TRBJ1-1 - TRBV9 - CASSQSPGGTEAFF TGTGCCAGCAGCCAGTCCCCGGGGGGCACTGAAGCTTTCTTT
13 TRBJ1-5 TRBD1 TRBV30 few CAWARDRNQPQHF TGTGCCTGGGCCCGGGACAGGAATCAGCCCCAGCATTTT